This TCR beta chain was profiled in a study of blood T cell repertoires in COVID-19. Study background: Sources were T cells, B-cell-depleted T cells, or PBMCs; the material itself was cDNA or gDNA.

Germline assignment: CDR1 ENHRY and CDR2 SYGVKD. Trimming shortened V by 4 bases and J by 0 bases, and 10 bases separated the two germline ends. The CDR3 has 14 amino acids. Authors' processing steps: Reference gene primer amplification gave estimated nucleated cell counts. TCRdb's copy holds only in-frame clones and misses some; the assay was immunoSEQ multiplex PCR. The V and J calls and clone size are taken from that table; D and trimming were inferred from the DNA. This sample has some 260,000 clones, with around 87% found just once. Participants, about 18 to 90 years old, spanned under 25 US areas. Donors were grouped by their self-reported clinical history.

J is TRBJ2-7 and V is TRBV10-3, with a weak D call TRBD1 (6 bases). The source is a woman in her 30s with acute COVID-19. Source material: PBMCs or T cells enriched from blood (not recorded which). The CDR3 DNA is TGTGCCATCAGTGCCCAGGACAGCTCCTACGAGCAGTACTTC. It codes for CAISAQDSSYEQYF.